In this sample, the clone carrying this T cell receptor (beta chain) turned up many times. Its specificity is not known. The V gene end was trimmed by 0 bases and the J gene end by 7 bases; junction bases not matched to a gene: 3. The CDR3 is made up of 14 amino acids. Germline values: CDR1 SEHNR, CDR2 FQNEAQ (reference sequence). This entry is derived from a study of neurological immune-mediated disorders. General study results and limits: HTLV-1-associated myelopathy had the most TCR clonal expansion, while multiple sclerosis had the least, a level that fell below healthy controls.

The authors made cDNA by 5'RACE with 10-nucleotide random UMIs. TCRdb re-derived calls from the 5' RACE reads in MiXCR, one entry per CDR3 protein. The table lists tens of thousands of distinct CDR3 sequences, less than 2% of them singletons. This sequence originates from a woman in her thirties or forties with multiple sclerosis. The genes are TRBV7-9 and TRBJ2-7, with 10 bases identical to TRBD1. Sequences were obtained from PBMCs. The CDR3 spells CASSLAGQGMEQYF. The CDR3 nucleotides are TGTGCCAGCAGCTTAGCGGGACAGGGGATGGAGCAGTACTTC. Variable domain in full (rest from reference TRBV7-9 and TRBJ2-7): DTGVSQNPRHKITKRGQNVTFRCDPISEHNRLYWYRQTLGQGPEFLTYFQNEAQLEKSRLLSDRFSAERPKGSFSTLEIQRTEQGDSAMYLCASSLAGQGMEQYFGPGTRLTVT.